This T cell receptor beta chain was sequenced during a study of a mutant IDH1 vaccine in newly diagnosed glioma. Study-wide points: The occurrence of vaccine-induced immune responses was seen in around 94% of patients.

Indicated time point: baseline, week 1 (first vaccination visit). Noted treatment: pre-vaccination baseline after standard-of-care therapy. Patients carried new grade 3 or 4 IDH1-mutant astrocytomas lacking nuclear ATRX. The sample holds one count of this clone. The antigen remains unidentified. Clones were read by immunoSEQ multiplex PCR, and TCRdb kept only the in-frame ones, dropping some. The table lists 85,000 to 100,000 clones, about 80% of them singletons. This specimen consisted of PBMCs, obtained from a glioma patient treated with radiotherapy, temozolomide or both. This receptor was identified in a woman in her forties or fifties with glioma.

The DNA for the CDR3 is TGTGCCAGCAGCCCCCGACTAGCGGGGGGCACCGGGGAGCTGTTTTTT. Its translation: CASSPRLAGGTGELFF. The chain carries TRBV7-2 and TRBJ2-2; 13 positions match TRBD2. Germline V gene data show CDR1 as SGHTA and CDR2 as FQGNSA. V dropped 5 bases and J dropped 4; count of bases not matched to a gene: 4. The CDR3 runs 16 residues.